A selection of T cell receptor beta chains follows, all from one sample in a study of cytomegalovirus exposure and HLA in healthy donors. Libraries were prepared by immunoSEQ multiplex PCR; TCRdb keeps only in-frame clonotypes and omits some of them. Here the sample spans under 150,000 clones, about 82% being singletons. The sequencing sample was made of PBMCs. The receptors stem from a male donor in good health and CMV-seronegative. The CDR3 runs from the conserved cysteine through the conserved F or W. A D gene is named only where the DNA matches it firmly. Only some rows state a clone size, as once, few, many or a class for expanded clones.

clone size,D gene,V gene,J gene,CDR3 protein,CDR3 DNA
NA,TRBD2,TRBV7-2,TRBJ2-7,CASSLGTSGRAEQYF,TGTGCCAGCAGCCTGGGGACTAGCGGGAGAGCCGAGCAGTACTTC
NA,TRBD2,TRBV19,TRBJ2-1,CASRGLAGDHNEQFF,TGTGCCAGTAGAGGCCTAGCGGGGGATCACAATGAGCAGTTCTTC
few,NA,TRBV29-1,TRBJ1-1,CSVSDITEAFF,TGCAGCGTCTCCGACATCACTGAAGCTTTCTTT
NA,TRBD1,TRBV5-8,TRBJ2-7,CASSRTGAYEQYF,TGTGCCAGCAGCAGGACAGGCGCCTACGAGCAGTACTTC
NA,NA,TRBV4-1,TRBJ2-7,CASSQPLAGKPYEQYF,TGCGCCAGCAGCCAACCCCTCGCCGGGAAGCCCTACGAGCAGTACTTC
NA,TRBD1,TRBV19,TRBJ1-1,CASSIGTGANMNTEAFF,TGTGCCAGTAGTATCGGGACAGGGGCCAACATGAACACTGAAGCTTTCTTT
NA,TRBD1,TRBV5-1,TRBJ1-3,CASSVDRGVGNTIYF,TGCGCCAGCAGCGTGGACAGGGGGGTTGGAAACACCATATATTTT
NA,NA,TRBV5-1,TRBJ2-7,CASSPRGGRTPSYEQYF,TGCGCCAGCAGCCCTCGCGGGGGCAGGACCCCATCCTACGAGCAGTACTTC
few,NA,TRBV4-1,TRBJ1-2,CASSQASGAGYTF,TGCGCCAGCAGCCAAGCTTCAGGGGCTGGCTACACCTTC
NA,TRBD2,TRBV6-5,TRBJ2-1,CASSYSGGAANEQFF,TGTGCCAGCAGTTACTCCGGGGGGGCGGCCAATGAGCAGTTCTTC
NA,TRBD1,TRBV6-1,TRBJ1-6,CASSRTGDGNSPLHF,TGTGCCAGCAGTCGGACAGGGGACGGCAATTCACCCCTCCACTTT
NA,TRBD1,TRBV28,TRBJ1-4,CASSSRDRNEKLFF,TGTGCCAGCAGTTCCCGGGACAGGAATGAAAAACTGTTTTTT
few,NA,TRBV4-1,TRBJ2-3,CASSQVTRDTQYF,TGCGCCAGCAGCCAGGTCACGCGGGATACGCAGTATTTT
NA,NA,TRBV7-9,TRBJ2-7,CASSRRSYEQYF,TGTGCCAGCAGCCGTCGGAGCTACGAGCAGTACTTC
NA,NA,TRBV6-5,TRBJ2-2,CASSYVGGRTGELFF,TGTGCCAGCAGTTACGTGGGGGGAAGAACCGGGGAGCTGTTTTTT
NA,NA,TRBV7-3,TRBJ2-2,CASSPRQTGVTGELFF,TGTGCCAGCAGCCCCAGACAGACAGGCGTCACCGGGGAGCTGTTTTTT
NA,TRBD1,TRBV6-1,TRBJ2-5,CASSAGGGEQYF,TGTGCCAGCAGTGCAGGGGGCGGTGAGCAGTACTTC
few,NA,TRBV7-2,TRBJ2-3,CASSLLQGGEADTQYF,TGTGCCAGCAGCTTATTACAGGGAGGGGAGGCAGATACGCAGTATTTT
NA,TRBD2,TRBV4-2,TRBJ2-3,CASSQESSGNLGTQYF,TGTGCCAGCAGCCAAGAGTCTAGCGGGAACCTAGGTACGCAGTATTTT
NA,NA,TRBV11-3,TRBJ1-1,CASSSRGQHLNTEAFF,TGTGCCAGCAGCTCACGCGGACAGCACCTGAACACTGAAGCTTTCTTT
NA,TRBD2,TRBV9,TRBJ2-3,CASSVGTSGARGADTQYF,TGTGCCAGCAGCGTCGGGACTAGCGGGGCACGGGGCGCAGATACGCAGTATTTT
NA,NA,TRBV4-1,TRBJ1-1,CASSQDWAGMNTEAFF,TGCGCCAGCAGCCAAGATTGGGCGGGCATGAACACTGAAGCTTTCTTT
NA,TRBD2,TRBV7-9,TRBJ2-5,CSSSFRGLIETQYF,TGTTCCAGCAGCTTCCGGGGACTAATTGAGACCCAGTACTTC
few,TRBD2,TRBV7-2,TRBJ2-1,CASSPTAGGSYNEQFF,TGTGCCAGCAGCCCAACTGCGGGGGGCTCCTACAATGAGCAGTTCTTC
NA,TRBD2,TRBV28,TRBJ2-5,CASSLVGGRMETQYF,TGTGCCAGCAGTTTAGTCGGGGGGAGGATGGAGACCCAGTACTTC
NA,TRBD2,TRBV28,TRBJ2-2,CASSIAGLNTGELFF,TGTGCCAGCAGCATAGCGGGATTGAACACCGGGGAGCTGTTTTTT
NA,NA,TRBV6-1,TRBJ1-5,CATGLGGFGQPQHF,TGTGCCACCGGCTTGGGGGGTTTCGGCCAGCCCCAGCATTTT
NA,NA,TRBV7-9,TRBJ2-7,CASSFQVADEQYF,TGTGCCAGCAGCTTCCAGGTCGCAGACGAGCAGTACTTC
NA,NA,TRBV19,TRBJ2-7,CASSEWAMNEQYF,TGTGCCAGTAGTGAGTGGGCCATGAACGAGCAGTACTTC
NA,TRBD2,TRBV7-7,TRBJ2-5,CASSLRTSGVETQYF,TGTGCTAGCAGCCTACGGACTAGCGGGGTCGAGACCCAGTACTTC
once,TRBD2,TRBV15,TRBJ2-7,CATSRGDYSVDEQYF,TGTGCCACCAGCAGAGGGGACTACAGCGTCGACGAGCAGTACTTC
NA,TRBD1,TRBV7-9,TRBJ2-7,CASSFDRGAYEQYF,TGTGCCAGCAGCTTTGACAGGGGGGCCTACGAGCAGTACTTC
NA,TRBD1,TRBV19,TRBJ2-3,CASSLVYFGTGSTDTQYF,TGTGCCAGTAGTTTAGTGTATTTCGGGACAGGGTCTACAGATACGCAGTATTTT
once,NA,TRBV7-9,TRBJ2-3,CASSVPSGVSDTQYF,TGTGCCAGCAGCGTGCCGTCGGGGGTATCAGATACGCAGTATTTT
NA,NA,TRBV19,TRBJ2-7,CASKGQGAYEQYF,TGTGCCAGTAAAGGGCAGGGCGCCTACGAGCAGTACTTC
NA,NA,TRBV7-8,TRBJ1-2,CASSSRQYYGYTF,TGTGCCAGCAGCTCGCGACAGTACTATGGCTACACCTTC
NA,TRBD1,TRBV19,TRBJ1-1,CASITGGSGNTEAFF,TGTGCCAGTATTACAGGGGGATCGGGGAACACTGAAGCTTTCTTT
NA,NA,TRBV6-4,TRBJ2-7,CASSAKEGPYEQYF,TGTGCCAGCAGTGCAAAAGAGGGCCCGTACGAGCAGTACTTC
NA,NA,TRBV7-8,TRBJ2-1,CASSLGLHNEQFF,TGTGCCAGCAGCTTAGGTCTTCACAATGAGCAGTTCTTC
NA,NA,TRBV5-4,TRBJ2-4,CASSLDRKNIQYF,TGTGCCAGCAGCTTGGACAGGAAAAACATTCAGTACTTC
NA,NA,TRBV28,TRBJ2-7,CASSPPDGFGSYEQYF,TGTGCCAGCTCCCCCCCGGACGGTTTTGGGAGCTACGAGCAGTACTTC
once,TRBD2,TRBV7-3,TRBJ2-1,CASSFGLASYNEQFF,TGTGCCAGCAGCTTCGGACTAGCCTCCTACAATGAGCAGTTCTTC
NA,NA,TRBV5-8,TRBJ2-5,CASSTRSSPYF,TGTGCCAGCAGCACCCGGTCGAGCCCGTACTTC
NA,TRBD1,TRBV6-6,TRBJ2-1,CASTLDRDEQFF,TGTGCCAGCACTTTGGACAGGGATGAGCAGTTCTTC
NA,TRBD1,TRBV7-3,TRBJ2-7,CASSLTGTGAEQYF,TGTGCCAGCAGCTTAACGGGGACAGGGGCCGAGCAGTACTTC
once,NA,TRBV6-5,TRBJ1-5,CASSYSNFQPQHF,TGTGCCAGCAGTTACTCGAACTTTCAGCCCCAGCATTTT